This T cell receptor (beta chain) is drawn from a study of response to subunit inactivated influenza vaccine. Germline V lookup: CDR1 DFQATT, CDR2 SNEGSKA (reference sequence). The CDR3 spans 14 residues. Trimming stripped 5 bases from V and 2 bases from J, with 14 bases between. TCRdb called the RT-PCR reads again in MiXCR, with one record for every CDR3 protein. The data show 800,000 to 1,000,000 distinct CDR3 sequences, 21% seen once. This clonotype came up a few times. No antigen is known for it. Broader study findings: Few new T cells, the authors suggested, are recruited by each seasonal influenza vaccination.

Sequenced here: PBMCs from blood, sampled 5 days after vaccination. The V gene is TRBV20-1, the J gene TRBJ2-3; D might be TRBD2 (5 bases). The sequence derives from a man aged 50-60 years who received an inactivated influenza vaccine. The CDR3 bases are TGCAGTGCTGTACTAGAGTTTGTCACAGATACGCAGTATTTT. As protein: CSAVLEFVTDTQYF.